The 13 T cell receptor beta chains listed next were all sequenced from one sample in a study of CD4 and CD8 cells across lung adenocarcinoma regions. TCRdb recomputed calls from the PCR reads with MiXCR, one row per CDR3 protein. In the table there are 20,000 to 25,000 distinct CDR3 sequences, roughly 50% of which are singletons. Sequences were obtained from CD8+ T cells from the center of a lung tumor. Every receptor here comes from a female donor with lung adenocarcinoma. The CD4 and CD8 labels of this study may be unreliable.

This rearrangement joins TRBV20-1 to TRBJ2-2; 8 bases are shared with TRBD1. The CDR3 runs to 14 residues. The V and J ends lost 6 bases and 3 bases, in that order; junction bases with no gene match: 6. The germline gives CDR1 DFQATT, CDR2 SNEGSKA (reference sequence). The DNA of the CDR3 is TGCAGTGCGCAGACAGGGGCGGACACCGGGGAGCTGTTTTTT. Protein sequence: CSAQTGADTGELFF.

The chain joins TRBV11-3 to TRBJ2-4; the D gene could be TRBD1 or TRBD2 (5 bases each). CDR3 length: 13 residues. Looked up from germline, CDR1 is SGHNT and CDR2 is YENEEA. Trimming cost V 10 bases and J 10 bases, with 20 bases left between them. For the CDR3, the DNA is TGTGCCACGGGGCTCGGAGCGACAGATATTCAGTACTTC. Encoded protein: CATGLGATDIQYF.

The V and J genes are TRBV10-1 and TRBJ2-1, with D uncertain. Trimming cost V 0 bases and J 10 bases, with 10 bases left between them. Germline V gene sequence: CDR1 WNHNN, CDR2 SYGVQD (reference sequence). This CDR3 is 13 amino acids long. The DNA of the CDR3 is TGCGCCAGCAGTGAGTCGGGTAGGGTAGAGCAGTTCTTC. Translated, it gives CASSESGRVEQFF.

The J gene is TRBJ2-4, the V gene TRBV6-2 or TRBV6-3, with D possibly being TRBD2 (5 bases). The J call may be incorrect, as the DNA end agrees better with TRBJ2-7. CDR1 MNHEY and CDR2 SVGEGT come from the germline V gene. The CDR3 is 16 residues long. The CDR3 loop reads CASSYPSGTWRIEQYF. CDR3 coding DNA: TGTGCCAGCAGTTACCCATCAGGCACTTGGAGGATCGAGCAGTACTTC.

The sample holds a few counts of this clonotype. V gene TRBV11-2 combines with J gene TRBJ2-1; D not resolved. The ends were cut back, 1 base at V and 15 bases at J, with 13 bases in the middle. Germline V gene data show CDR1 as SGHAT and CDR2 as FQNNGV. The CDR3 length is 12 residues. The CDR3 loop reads CASSLVREFRFF. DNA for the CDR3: TGTGCCAGCAGCTTAGTAAGGGAATTTCGGTTCTTC.

The CDR3 DNA reads TGTGCCAGCAGCCTAGGACTAGCGGGGGAAGATACGCAGTATTTT. It yields the protein CASSLGLAGEDTQYF. J is TRBJ2-3 and V is TRBV12-3 or TRBV12-4; TRBD2 aligns across 13 bases. The trim removed 6 bases at V and 5 bases at J, leaving 5 bases unmatched. The CDR3 spans 15 residues.

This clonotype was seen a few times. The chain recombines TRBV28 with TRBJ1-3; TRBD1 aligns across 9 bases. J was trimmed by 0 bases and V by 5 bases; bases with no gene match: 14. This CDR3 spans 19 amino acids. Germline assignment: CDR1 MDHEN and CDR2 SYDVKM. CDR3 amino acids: CASSLIRGQGPISGNTIYF. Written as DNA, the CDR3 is TGTGCCAGCAGTCTGATCCGAGGACAGGGGCCAATCTCTGGAAACACCATATATTTT.

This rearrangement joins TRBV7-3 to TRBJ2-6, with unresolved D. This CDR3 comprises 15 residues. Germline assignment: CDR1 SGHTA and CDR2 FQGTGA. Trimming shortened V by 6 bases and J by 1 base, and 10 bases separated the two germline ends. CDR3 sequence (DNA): TGTGCCAGCAGATACGGCGGTTCTGGGGCCAACGTCCTGACTTTC. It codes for CASRYGGSGANVLTF.

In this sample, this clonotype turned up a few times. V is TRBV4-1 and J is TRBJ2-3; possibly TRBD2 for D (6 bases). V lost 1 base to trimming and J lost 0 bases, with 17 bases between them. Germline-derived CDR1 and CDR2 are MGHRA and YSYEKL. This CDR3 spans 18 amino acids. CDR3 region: CASSQADGAGGSTDTQYF. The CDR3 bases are TGCGCCAGCAGCCAAGCAGACGGGGCCGGGGGAAGCACAGATACGCAGTATTTT.

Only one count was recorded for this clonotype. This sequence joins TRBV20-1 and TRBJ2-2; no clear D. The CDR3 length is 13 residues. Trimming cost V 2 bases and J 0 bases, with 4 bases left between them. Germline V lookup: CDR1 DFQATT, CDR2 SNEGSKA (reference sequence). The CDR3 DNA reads TGCAGTGCTAGATCAGCGAACACCGGGGAGCTGTTTTTT. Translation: CSARSANTGELFF.

The DNA for the CDR3 is TGTGCCAGCAGTTTACAAGTACCGACAGGGATCCGGAGGACCCAGTACTTC. It codes for CASSLQVPTGIRRTQYF. The chain links TRBV12-3 or TRBV12-4 to TRBJ2-1; TRBD1 agrees at 7 bases. Gene TRBJ2-5 matches the end of the DNA better, so the J call may be wrong. There are 17 residues in the CDR3.

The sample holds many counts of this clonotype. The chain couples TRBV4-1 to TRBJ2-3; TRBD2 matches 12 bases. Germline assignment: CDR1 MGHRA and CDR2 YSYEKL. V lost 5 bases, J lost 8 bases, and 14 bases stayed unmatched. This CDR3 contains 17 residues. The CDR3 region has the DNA TGCGCCAGCAGCAAAAACGCGAGACTAGCGGGAGTAAGTACGCAGTATTTT. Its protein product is CASSKNARLAGVSTQYF.

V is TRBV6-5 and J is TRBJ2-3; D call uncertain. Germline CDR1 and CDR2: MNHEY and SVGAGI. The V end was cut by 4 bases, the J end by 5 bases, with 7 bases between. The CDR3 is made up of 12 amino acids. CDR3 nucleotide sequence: TGTGCCAGCAGTTCGATGGGAGATACGCAGTATTTT. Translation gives CASSSMGDTQYF.